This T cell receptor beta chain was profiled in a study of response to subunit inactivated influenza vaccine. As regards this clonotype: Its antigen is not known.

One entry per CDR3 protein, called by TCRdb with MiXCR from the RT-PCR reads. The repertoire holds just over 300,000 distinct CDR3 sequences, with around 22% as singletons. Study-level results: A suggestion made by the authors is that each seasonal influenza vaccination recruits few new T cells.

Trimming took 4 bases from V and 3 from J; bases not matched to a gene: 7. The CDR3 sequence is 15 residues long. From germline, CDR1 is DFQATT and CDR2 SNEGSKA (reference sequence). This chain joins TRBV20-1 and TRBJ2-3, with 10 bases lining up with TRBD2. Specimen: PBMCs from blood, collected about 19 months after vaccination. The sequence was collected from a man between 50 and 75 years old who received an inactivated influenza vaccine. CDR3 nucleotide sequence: TGCAGTGCTAAACGACTAGCGGGTGGTACAGATACGCAGTATTTT. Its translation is CSAKRLAGGTDTQYF.